This T cell receptor beta chain was obtained from a study of cytomegalovirus exposure and HLA in healthy donors. Points from the study as a whole: Indistinguishability led to the exclusion of some V segments, TRBV6-2 and TRBV6-3 included.

The CDR3 has 13 amino acids. V shed 4 bases and J shed 10 bases, with 11 bases lying between them. Germline CDR1 reads MNHEY; CDR2 reads SMNVEV (reference sequence). With 60 Vbeta and 13 Jbeta primers, the PCR was carried out. Repertoires were generated with immunoSEQ multiplex PCR, while TCRdb's copy carries only in-frame clones and drops some. This sample has about 200,000 clones, with under 90% found just once. Of note for this clone: Its antigen is not known.

The J gene is TRBJ1-6, the V gene TRBV27; D is unclear. This sequence originates from a boy aged 2 to 9 in good health and CMV-seronegative. Input material: PBMCs. The CDR3 bases are TGTGCCAGCAGTTCCCCTAAGATGTCACCCCTCCACTTT. Amino acid sequence: CASSSPKMSPLHF.